This paragraph reports one TCR beta chain. The clone's antigen remains unknown. Nothing much larger sits one base from this clone, and base qualities are not available. These data belong to a study of cytomegalovirus exposure and HLA in healthy donors (dated by TCRdb to about 2017). In terms of the full investigation: According to an earlier analysis of 587 of the donors, about 179 million T cells yielded some 110 million unique TCR beta sequences and approximately 300 Gb of sequence data. Rather than using new phenotypic data, the later analysis identified candidate immune exposures from TCR beta sequences and from how often those sequences occurred across donors. An early release covering some 640 HLA-typed donors comprised about 300 gigabases of sequencing data and approximately 85 million unique TCR sequences. Among about 410 genotyped donors of the cohort, an average of around 220,000 unique TCR beta nucleotide sequences was sequenced per donor, of which about 18% were non-productive. To study patterns of TCR occurrence, a later analysis re-analyzed previously published TCR beta repertoires from around 700 donors and added high-resolution HLA genotyping. Every discovery cohort repertoire had been produced on one sequencing platform. The study was designed to test whether signatures of past pathogen exposure could be identified by cataloging public T cell receptors. The number of typed donors differed by locus: about 620-630 for A, B, C, DRB1 and DQB1; approximately 520 for DQA1; over 600 for DPA1; and roughly 450 for DPB1. A separate validation cohort of 90 to 150 different subjects was used in addition to the roughly 700-subject first cohort. HLA typing included class I and class II loci at four-digit resolution. Roughly 5 DR-DQ haplotypes were handled as single units for association and clustering, since linkage in the cohort was strong. A later genetic analysis used genome-wide SNP genotypes for about 65% of the 666 donors, treating that subset as a discovery cohort. To decide whether each TCR beta V gene segment behaved as functional or pseudogenic, an earlier analysis of fewer than 750 of the donors relied on high-throughput TCR beta sequencing. High-throughput TCR immunosequencing, statistical association of individual TCRs with disease status, and machine learning were combined to predict cytomegalovirus infection status. Among the roughly 400 genotyped donors, 81% belonged to the genetic ancestry cluster associated with self-reported Caucasian donors. Donor age, sex, ethnicity and CMV serostatus were collected together with the repertoire data. Using immunosequencing, the study profiled T cell repertoires from about 650 subjects and related those repertoires to cytomegalovirus serostatus.

In total, approximately 610 healthy bone marrow donors made up the cohort. All cohort members were sampled while nominally healthy, although unrecorded immune exposures were likely present. The donor was CMV seropositive and belonged to the group of 250 to 300 seropositive cohort members. Every donor gave a peripheral blood sample, and the peripheral blood mononuclear cells from that sample were used for TCR beta sequencing. Genomic DNA was extracted from the blood cell samples with the Qiagen DNeasy Blood Extraction Kit. CDR1 and CDR2 are drawn from the germline V gene: MNHNS, SASEGT. Spanning cysteine to phenylalanine, the CDR3 consists of 13 amino acids. Only the CDR3 DNA is retained, 39 bases long and in frame from the first base. V and J are truncated by 0 bases and 7 bases respectively, leaving an intervening sequence of 7 bases. Broader findings and caveats from the paper: In this cohort, only TCR beta chains were sequenced, and detectable features were limited by the absence of alpha or paired-chain data. A later genetic analysis associated a missense DCLRE1C variant with V-gene and J-gene trimming of TCR beta chains, and an independent cohort replicated the association. A group of highly shared sequence variants was considered likely to be a technical artifact of the sequencing pipeline. A further reported finding was that TCR beta sequences accurately predicted the HLA-A and HLA-B alleles for most subjects in the first cohort. Most TCR sequences were observed very rarely across donors, whereas some public TCRs were present in many individuals. Immune exposure information for the cohort was limited to CMV serostatus. Broadly in line with IMGT annotations, most TCR beta V segments showed up in productive rearrangements about 87% or about 30% of the time in an earlier analysis of 587 of the donors. Linkage disequilibrium might explain the correlated functional status among segregating V segments, but an unknown experimental factor could not be excluded. Most CMV-associated TCR beta chains appeared to be HLA-restricted in a later analysis, and the HLA associations seemed to be driven largely by CMV exposure. When HLA alleles, especially DR and DQ, strongly co-occurred, TCR associations were difficult to assign to individual alleles. The presence/absence analyses assumed that sequencing depth was roughly uniform across donors, and that assumption may not be true. The classifier was reported to diagnose cytomegalovirus status with high specificity and sensitivity in both the original and validation cohorts. The 87-base-pair reads could not distinguish some IMGT-functional V segments, including TRBV6-2 and TRBV6-3, so those segments were excluded. The study listed 164 TCR beta chains as associated with cytomegalovirus. A later analysis found that TCR association rates varied across HLA loci, with DRB1 alleles showing the most associated TCRs and HLA-C alleles the fewest. A few of the identified cytomegalovirus-associated TCR beta chains were confirmed in vitro to be specific for cytomegalovirus antigens. A later analysis reported that several top co-occurrence clusters appeared linked to parvovirus B19, influenza, CMV and Epstein-Barr virus. In a later analysis, HLA-associated TCR beta chains showed more clonal expansion and lower generation probabilities than non-associated chains that were equally common. Because some donors lacked HLA typing at each locus, the association tests relied only on the typed subset. At a false discovery rate of 0.05, a later analysis linked some 17,000 TCR beta sequences to specific HLA alleles. The authors suggested that the approach could potentially be generalized to other disease states and immunological phenotypes. According to a later genetic analysis, donors in an Asian-associated ancestry cluster had fewer N-insertions in productive TCRs than the roughly 660-donor mean. Because counts were too low, roughly 18 rarely observed V segments, including chromosome 9 orphons, were left out of the earlier analysis of 587 of the donors.

The library was produced with the immunoSEQ multiplex PCR assay. A mixture of 60 forward primers for TCR Vbeta segments and 13 reverse primers for TCR Jbeta segments was used in the multiplex PCR. The CDR3 region of rearranged TCR beta genes was amplified from genomic DNA with a multiplex PCR assay. The Illumina HiSeq System was used to sequence the amplified TCR beta libraries as 87-base-pair reads. Turning to the authors' computational methods: In a later analysis, some 80 million unique TCR beta chains were counted across the 500 to 850 repertoires, and approximately 11 million of these chains were shared by at least two donors. Raw reads were error-corrected and collapsed into unique sequences with a nearest-neighbor algorithm that merged closely related sequences to remove PCR and sequencing errors. To assign V, D and J gene segments, CDR3 sequences were aligned to IMGT reference sequences. Each retained sequence needed at least a six-nucleotide match to both a V gene segment and a J gene segment. Rearrangements were called productive when the CDR3 lacked stop codons and stayed in frame with V and J; all others were non-productive. Following IMGT convention, CDR3 was defined as the stretch from the second conserved V-encoded cysteine to the conserved J-encoded phenylalanine. The earlier analysis of about 560 of the donors excluded any sequence lacking an unambiguous match to a single V gene segment. An earlier analysis of some 610 of the donors called V segments functional above 56.7% productive rearrangements and segregating when the between-donor standard deviation exceeded 5%. To diagnose cytomegalovirus status from the catalog of TCR beta chain sequences, a statistical classification framework was built. In a later analysis, TCR nucleotide sequences were compared against IMGT/GENE-DB human TR gene sequences so that V and J genes could be assigned. The TCRdist pipeline was used in a later analysis to assign CDR3 sequences and most-parsimonious VDJ recombination scenarios. In a later analysis, every TCR beta chain was defined by the combination of its CDR3 amino acid sequence and its V-gene family, and reads without a unique V-gene family were dropped. In a later analysis, some 600 highly shared, low-generation-probability nucleotide sequences were removed to address suspected cross-contamination and a sequencing artifact. A later analysis calculated a clonal expansion index for each public chain from normalized within-repertoire ranks of inferred template counts. In a later analysis, generation probabilities were computed with a VDJ recombination model fitted to out-of-frame rearrangements, and the resulting probabilities were checked against IGoR. A later analysis scored TCR-TCR, TCR-HLA and TCR-CMV co-occurrence with hypergeometric tests, applying a repertoire-size bias correction to TCR pairs. To estimate false discovery rates, a later analysis permuted the HLA or CMV assignments 20 times. In a later analysis, co-occurring TCRs were grouped with DBSCAN, and TCRdist sequence similarity was added when clustering was performed within HLA-allele-positive subsets. For co-occurrence clustering, repertoires with fewer than 30,000 or more than 120,000 public chains were excluded, along with roughly five repertoires with anomalous nucleotide sharing. The clones in this table, taken by TCRdb from immuneACCESS, are in-frame only. Not every clone is retained; where verified, under half of the shortfall comes from an unresolved V gene, and the cause of the rest is unknown. The V and J calls and clone size were taken over from that table, and D and trimming were inferred from the DNA. Here the sample has about 160,000 clones; 60% to 75% occur a single time. Jointly, the top ten make up about 2.7% of the sample.

The receptor chain draws on TRBV6-1 and TRBJ1-5; no confident D gene assignment can be made. This clonotype was obtained from a woman aged 45-59 years in good health and CMV-seropositive. The sequencing input was PBMCs. The CDR3 region has the sequence CASSEALRQPQHF. The DNA sequence is as follows: TGTGCCAGCAGTGAAGCCCTTCGGCAGCCCCAGCATTTT.